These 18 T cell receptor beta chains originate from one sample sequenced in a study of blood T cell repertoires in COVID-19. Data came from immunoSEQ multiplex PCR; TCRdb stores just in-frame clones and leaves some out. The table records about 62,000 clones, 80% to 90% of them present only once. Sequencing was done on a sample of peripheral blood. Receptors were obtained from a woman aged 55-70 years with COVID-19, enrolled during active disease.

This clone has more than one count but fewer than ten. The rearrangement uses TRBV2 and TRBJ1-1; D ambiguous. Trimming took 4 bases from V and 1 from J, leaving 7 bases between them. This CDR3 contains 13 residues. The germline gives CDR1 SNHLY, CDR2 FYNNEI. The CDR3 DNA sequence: TGTGCCAGCAGTGTCGGGTGGAACACTGAAGCTTTCTTT. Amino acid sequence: CASSVGWNTEAFF.

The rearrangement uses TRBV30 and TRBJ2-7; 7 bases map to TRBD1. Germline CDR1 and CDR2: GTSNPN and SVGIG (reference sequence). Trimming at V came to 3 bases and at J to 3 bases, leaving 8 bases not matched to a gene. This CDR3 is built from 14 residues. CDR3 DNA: TGTGCCTGGAGCCGGGACAGTGTTATCTACGAGCAGTACTTC. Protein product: CAWSRDSVIYEQYF.

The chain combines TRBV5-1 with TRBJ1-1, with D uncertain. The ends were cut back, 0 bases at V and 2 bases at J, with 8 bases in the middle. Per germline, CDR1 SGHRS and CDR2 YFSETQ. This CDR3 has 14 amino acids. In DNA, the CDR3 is TGCGCCAGCAGCTTGGAACCCAGAAACACTGAAGCTTTCTTT. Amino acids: CASSLEPRNTEAFF.

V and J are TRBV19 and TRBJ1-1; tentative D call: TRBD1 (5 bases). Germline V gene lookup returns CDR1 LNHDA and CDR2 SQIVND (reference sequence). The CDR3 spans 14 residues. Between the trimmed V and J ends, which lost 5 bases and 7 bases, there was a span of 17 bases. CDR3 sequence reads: CASSSYVGGGEAFF. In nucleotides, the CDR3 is TGTGCCAGTAGTTCCTACGTGGGGGGAGGTGAAGCTTTCTTT. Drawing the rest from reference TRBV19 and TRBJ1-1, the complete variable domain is DGGITQSPKYLFRKEGQNVTLSCEQNLNHDAMYWYRQDPGQGLRLIYYSQIVNDFQKGDIAEGYSVSREKKESFPLTVTSAQKNPTAFYLCASSSYVGGGEAFFGQGTRLTVV.

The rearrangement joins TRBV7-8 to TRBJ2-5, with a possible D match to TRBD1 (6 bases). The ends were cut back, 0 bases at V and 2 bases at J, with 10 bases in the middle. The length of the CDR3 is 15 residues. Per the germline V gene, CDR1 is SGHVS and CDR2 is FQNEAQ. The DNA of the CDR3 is TGTGCCAGCAGCTTAGCCCGGACAGAGCAAGAGACCCAGTACTTC. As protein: CASSLARTEQETQYF.

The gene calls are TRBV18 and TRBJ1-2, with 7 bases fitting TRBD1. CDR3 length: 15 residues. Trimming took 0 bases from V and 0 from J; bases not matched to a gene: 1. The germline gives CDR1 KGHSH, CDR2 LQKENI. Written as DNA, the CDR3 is TGTGCCAGCTCACCACCTCAGGGGGCTAACTATGGCTACACCTTC. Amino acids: CASSPPQGANYGYTF.

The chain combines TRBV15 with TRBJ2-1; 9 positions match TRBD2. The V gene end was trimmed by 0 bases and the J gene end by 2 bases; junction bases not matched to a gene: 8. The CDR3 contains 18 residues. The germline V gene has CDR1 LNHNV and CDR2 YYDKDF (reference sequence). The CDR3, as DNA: TGTGCCACCAGCAGAGAGGAGTTGGGCGGGAGGGCCTACAATGAGCAGTTCTTC. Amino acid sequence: CATSREELGGRAYNEQFF.

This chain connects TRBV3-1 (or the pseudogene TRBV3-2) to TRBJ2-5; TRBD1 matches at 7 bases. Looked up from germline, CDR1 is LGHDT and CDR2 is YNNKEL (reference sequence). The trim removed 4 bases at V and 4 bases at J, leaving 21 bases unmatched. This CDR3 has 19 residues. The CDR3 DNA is TGTGCCAGCAGCCGCAGACAGGGAAGAAGAGGGCCCGGCCCAGAGACCCAGTACTTC. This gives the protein CASSRRQGRRGPGPETQYF.

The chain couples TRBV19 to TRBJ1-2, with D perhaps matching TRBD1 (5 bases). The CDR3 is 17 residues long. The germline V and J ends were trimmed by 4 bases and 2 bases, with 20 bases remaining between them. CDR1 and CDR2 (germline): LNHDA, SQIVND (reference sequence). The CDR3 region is CASSKNRQGRGNYGYTF. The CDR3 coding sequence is TGTGCCAGTAGTAAAAACCGCCAGGGAAGGGGAAACTATGGCTACACCTTC.

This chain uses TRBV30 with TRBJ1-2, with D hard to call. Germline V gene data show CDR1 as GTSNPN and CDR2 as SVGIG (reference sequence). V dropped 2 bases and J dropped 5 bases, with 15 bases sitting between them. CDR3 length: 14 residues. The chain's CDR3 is CAWSRGRPTYGYTF. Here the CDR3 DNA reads TGTGCCTGGAGTCGGGGTAGGCCCACTTATGGCTACACCTTC.

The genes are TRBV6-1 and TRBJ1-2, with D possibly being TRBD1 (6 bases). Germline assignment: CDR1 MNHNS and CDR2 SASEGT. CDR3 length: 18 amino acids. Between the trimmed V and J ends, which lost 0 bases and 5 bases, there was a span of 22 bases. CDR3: CASSEALPTATGRYGYTF. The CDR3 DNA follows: TGTGCCAGCAGTGAAGCGCTTCCGACGGCGACAGGTAGATATGGCTACACCTTC.

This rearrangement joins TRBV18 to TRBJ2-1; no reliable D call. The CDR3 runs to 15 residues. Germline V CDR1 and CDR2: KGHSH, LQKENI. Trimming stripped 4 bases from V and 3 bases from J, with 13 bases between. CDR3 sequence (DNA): TGTGCCAGCTCACAATCGCATGCTAACTACAATGAGCAGTTCTTC. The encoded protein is CASSQSHANYNEQFF.

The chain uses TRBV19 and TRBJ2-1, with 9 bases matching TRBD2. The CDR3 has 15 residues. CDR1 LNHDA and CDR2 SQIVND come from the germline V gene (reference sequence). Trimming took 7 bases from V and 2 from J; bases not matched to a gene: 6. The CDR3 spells CASTSTSGPYNEQFF. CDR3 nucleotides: TGTGCCAGTACCAGCACTAGCGGGCCCTACAATGAGCAGTTCTTC.

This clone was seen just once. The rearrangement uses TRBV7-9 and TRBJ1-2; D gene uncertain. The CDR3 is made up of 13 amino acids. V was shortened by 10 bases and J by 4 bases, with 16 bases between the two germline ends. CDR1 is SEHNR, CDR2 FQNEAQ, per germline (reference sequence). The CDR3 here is CAIRPVRSYGYTF. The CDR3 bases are TGTGCCATCCGACCTGTCAGGTCCTATGGCTACACCTTC.

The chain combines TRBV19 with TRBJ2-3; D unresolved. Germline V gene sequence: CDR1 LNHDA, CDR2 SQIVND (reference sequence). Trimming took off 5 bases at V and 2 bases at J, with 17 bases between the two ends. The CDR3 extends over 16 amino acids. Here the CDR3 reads CASSLNGRVPTDTQYF. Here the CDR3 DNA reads TGTGCCAGTAGTCTAAATGGCCGGGTCCCCACAGATACGCAGTATTTT.

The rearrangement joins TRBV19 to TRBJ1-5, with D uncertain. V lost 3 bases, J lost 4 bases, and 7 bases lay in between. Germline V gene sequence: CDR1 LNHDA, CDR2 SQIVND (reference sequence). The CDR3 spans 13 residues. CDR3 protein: CASSIGENQPQHF. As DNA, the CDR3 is TGTGCCAGTAGTATCGGGGAGAATCAGCCCCAGCATTTT.

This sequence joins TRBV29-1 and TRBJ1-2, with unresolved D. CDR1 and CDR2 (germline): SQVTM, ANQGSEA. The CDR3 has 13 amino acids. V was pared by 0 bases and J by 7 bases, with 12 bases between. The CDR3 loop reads CSVEDPVPGGYTF. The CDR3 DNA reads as TGCAGCGTTGAAGATCCGGTCCCGGGTGGCTACACCTTC.

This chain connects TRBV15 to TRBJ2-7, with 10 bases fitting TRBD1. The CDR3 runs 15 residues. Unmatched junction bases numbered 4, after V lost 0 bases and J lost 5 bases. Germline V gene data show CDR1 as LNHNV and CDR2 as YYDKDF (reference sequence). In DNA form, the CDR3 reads TGTGCCACCAGCAGAGATGGGGACAGGGGCGACGAGCAGTACTTC. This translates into CATSRDGDRGDEQYF. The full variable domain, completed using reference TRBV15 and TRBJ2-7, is DAMVIQNPRYQVTQFGKPVTLSCSQTLNHNVMYWYQQKSSQAPKLLFHYYDKDFNNEADTPDNFQSRRPNTSFCFLDIRSPGLGDTAMYLCATSRDGDRGDEQYFGPGTRLTVT.